The clone carrying this TCR beta chain is a singleton in its sample. The sample originates from a study of blood T cell repertoires in COVID-19. Profiled with immunoSEQ multiplex PCR; TCRdb holds only in-frame clones, not every one. The table includes more than 200,000 clones, around 78% detected once. The CDR3 runs 13 residues. The chain combines TRBV12-1 with TRBJ2-7; TRBD2, the table's D call, lacks a check against the DNA. TRBV12-1 corresponds to a pseudogene. The origin of this receptor is a woman between 65 and 79 years old with active or convalescent COVID-19. The sample was peripheral blood. This CDR3 is CASSFGGSYEQYF. CDR3 sequence (DNA): TGTGCCAGCAGCTTTGGAGGCTCCTACGAGCAGTACTTC.